These 6 T cell receptor beta chains came from one sample sequenced in a study of shared clonotypes between healthy human individuals. The method was immunoSEQ multiplex PCR; TCRdb's version includes in-frame clones alone and lacks a portion of them. This table holds hundreds of thousands of clones, 85% to 95% found once. It was CD45RO-negative cells, positively selected for CCR7, that made up naive CD8 cells, with terminally differentiated effector memory CD45RA+ cells excluded. The material sequenced was naive CD8+ T cells sorted from blood. The receptors were sampled from a woman in her thirties in good health.

The CDR3 coding sequence is TGTGCCAGCAGCAAGCCTAGCGATCAAGATACGCAGTATTTT. It encodes CASSKPSDQDTQYF. The gene calls are TRBV21-1 and TRBJ2-3; the table's TRBD2 call for D was not verified on the DNA. TRBV21-1 is a known pseudogene. This CDR3 is built from 14 residues.

The chain recombines TRBV4-1 with TRBJ2-7, with TRBD1 identical over 7 bases. CDR3 length equals 13 residues. V shed 4 bases and J 3 bases; nucleotides not matched to a gene: 3. In germline, CDR1 is MGHRA, CDR2 YSYEKL. DNA for the CDR3: TGCGCCAGCAGCCCGGGACAGATCTACGAGCAGTACTTC. It translates to CASSPGQIYEQYF.

The chain combines TRBV2 with TRBJ1-3; D call uncertain. The ends were cut back, 11 bases at V and 4 bases at J, with 12 bases in the middle. The CDR3 has 12 residues. The germline V gene encodes CDR1 SNHLY and CDR2 FYNNEI. DNA of the CDR3: TGTGCCGGACGTTTTTCCGGAAACACCATATATTTT. Amino acids: CAGRFSGNTIYF. Supplemented by reference TRBV2 and TRBJ1-3, the full variable domain reads EPEVTQTPSHQVTQMGQEVILRCVPISNHLYFYWYRQILGQKVEFLVSFYNNEISEKSEIFDDQFSVERPDGSNFTLKIRSTKLEDSAMYFCAGRFSGNTIYFGEGSWLTVV.

This clone was seen once. The rearrangement joins TRBV14 to TRBJ2-3; no clear D gene. The CDR3 runs to 14 residues. V was shortened by 4 bases and J by 4 bases, with 12 bases between the two germline ends. Germline CDR1 is SGHDN and CDR2 is FVKESK. This chain's CDR3 is CASSLKYSSDTQYF. Here the CDR3 DNA reads TGTGCCAGCAGCCTTAAATATTCATCAGATACGCAGTATTTT.

CDR3: CASSANARGLNTEAFF. DNA of the CDR3: TGTGCCAGCAGTGCAAATGCTAGGGGCCTGAACACTGAAGCTTTCTTT. This chain uses TRBV2 with TRBJ1-1, with a possible D match to TRBD1 (5 bases). The CDR3 has 16 residues. V lost 4 bases to trimming and J lost 0 bases, with 15 bases between them. The germline gives CDR1 SNHLY, CDR2 FYNNEI.

V is TRBV19 and J is TRBJ1-5; no reliable D call. This CDR3 has 16 amino acids. Germline-derived CDR1 and CDR2 are LNHDA and SQIVND (reference sequence). The V and J ends lost 0 bases and 0 bases respectively, with 9 bases between them. CDR3 sequence (DNA): TGTGCCAGTAGTATAGATCAAAAGTTTAGCAATCAGCCCCAGCATTTT. Translating gives CASSIDQKFSNQPQHF.